A selection of T cell receptor beta chains follows, all from one sample in a study of Graves' ophthalmopathy and Graves' hyperthyroidism. One entry per CDR3 protein results from TCRdb running MiXCR on the multiplex PCR reads. The data hold a few hundred thousand distinct CDR3 sequences, with 15% observed a single time. The sequenced sample consisted of peripheral blood. The receptors come from a woman aged 18-29 years with stable Graves' hyperthyroidism. CDR3s include the opening cysteine and the closing phenylalanine or tryptophan.

V gene: TRBV6-2/TRBV6-3
CDR3 protein: CASSYDVAVMSYEQYF

V gene: TRBV20-1
CDR3 protein: CSGSEETGSYEQYF

V gene: TRBV6-1
CDR3 protein: CASTSHNKNIQYF

V gene: TRBV2
CDR3 protein: CASRKGGSYEQYF

V gene: TRBV20-1
CDR3 protein: CSAIGAGETQYF

V gene: TRBV7-9
CDR3 protein: CASSLLYDHEQYF

V gene: TRBV18
CDR3 protein: CASSPLARTGMSQETQYF

V gene: TRBV20-1
CDR3 protein: CSARAPGQVSGELFF

V gene: TRBV20-1
CDR3 protein: CSARVTGGNFMNTEAFF

V gene: TRBV7-3
CDR3 protein: CASSSTGGINTEAFF

V gene: TRBV11-2
CDR3 protein: CASSFGTGYGYTF

V gene: TRBV4-1
CDR3 protein: CASSQDTGTYQPQHF

V gene: TRBV9
CDR3 protein: CASSPQPGTGGGYTF

V gene: TRBV2
CDR3 protein: CASIQVNYGYTF

V gene: TRBV6-2/TRBV6-3
CDR3 protein: CASSYERRGETQYF

V gene: TRBV10-3
CDR3 protein: CAIGGPRGNRPQHF

V gene: TRBV7-9
CDR3 protein: CASSSPKGFQETQYF

V gene: TRBV7-2
CDR3 protein: CASSSYRSNYGYTF

V gene: TRBV12-3/TRBV12-4
CDR3 protein: CASSLADRPGANVLTF

V gene: TRBV6-6
CDR3 protein: CASSGLAGGEQYF

V gene: TRBV11-3
CDR3 protein: CASSLDGGGYRPQHF

V gene: TRBV27
CDR3 protein: CASSFGGSRSILYEQYF

V gene: TRBV19
CDR3 protein: CASSSQGVGNQPQHF

V gene: TRBV4-2
CDR3 protein: CASSQDPDRLGNQPQHF

V gene: TRBV7-2
CDR3 protein: CASVRLFSGANVLTF

V gene: TRBV19
CDR3 protein: CASNMGSGGTGELFF

V gene: TRBV7-2
CDR3 protein: CASSLRDRVDYEQYF

V gene: TRBV27
CDR3 protein: CASSAHQIGDGDTEAFF

V gene: TRBV20-1
CDR3 protein: CSARRDSLAKNIQYF